The source of this TCR beta chain is a study of identical twins. Study observations and caveats: The degree of excess twin sharing was weaker in beta out-of-frame sequences.

MiXCR was run by TCRdb on the 5' RACE reads, yielding one entry per CDR3 protein. The repertoire holds 500,000 to 600,000 distinct CDR3 sequences, with about 20% as singletons. A word on this clonotype: Its antigen remains unidentified.

V was shortened by 1 base and J by 5 bases, with 12 bases between the two germline ends. The CDR3 covers 14 residues. Germline V gene sequence: CDR1 LNHNV, CDR2 YYDKDF (reference sequence). The same specimen was also included in a second study, on T cells expressing NK-cell markers.

This sequence originates from a young woman in good health. This chain links TRBV15 with TRBJ2-7; D possibly corresponds to TRBD2 (5 bases). What was sequenced was CD4+ T cells sorted from blood. The chain's CDR3 is CATSRVRVSHEQYF. The CDR3 nucleotides are TGTGCCACCAGCAGAGTGAGGGTTAGCCACGAGCAGTACTTC.